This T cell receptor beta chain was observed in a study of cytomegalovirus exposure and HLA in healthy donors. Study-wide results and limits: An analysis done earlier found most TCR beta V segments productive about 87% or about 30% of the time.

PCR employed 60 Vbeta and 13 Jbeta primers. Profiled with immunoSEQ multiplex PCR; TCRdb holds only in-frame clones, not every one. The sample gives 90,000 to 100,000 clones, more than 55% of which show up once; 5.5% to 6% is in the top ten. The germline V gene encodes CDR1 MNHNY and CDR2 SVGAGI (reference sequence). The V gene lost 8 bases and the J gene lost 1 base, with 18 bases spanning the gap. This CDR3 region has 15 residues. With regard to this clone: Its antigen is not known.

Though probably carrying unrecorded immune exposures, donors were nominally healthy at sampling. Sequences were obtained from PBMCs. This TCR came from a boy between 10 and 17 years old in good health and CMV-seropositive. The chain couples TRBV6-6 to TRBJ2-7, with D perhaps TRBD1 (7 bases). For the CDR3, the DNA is TGTGCCAGCGGCCGTGACAGGGACTCATCCTACGAGCAGTACTTC. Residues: CASGRDRDSSYEQYF.